These 21 T cell receptor beta chains originate from one sample sequenced in a study of long-term antiretroviral therapy in people with HIV. Sequencing relied on immunoSEQ assay v3.0, run at survey level. Sequencing used immunoSEQ multiplex PCR; TCRdb keeps in-frame clones, though not all of them. In the table there are 25,000 to 30,000 clones, roughly nine tenths of which are singletons. Specimen: unsorted PBMCs, collected 3.1 years after starting antiretroviral therapy. The receptors originated from a man in his late teens or twenties with HIV.

The gene calls are TRBV7-9 and TRBJ1-5; unclear D gene. The germline gives CDR1 SEHNR, CDR2 FQNEAQ (reference sequence). The V end lost 1 base, the J end lost 11 bases, and 12 bases lay between the germline ends. The CDR3 covers 13 residues. CDR3 bases: TGTGCCAGCAGCTTAGGGTCCTCCCCGACCCAGCATTTT. Its translation: CASSLGSSPTQHF.

Note on this clone: The junction departs from the called germline gene at one end, perhaps through a read error. The CDR3, as DNA: TGTGCTAGCAGCCTGGGTCGACAAGAGACCCAGTACTTC. Translation gives CASSLGRQETQYF. The genes are TRBV7-7 and TRBJ2-5; D gene uncertain. Germline CDR1 SSHAT, CDR2 FNYEAQ (reference sequence). The CDR3 is 13 amino acids.

V gene TRBV19 combines with J gene TRBJ2-1, with D perhaps matching TRBD2 (5 bases). There are 15 residues in the CDR3. Looked up from germline, CDR1 is LNHDA and CDR2 is SQIVND (reference sequence). Trimming left V 1 base short and J 2 bases short, with 9 bases between. CDR3 sequence: CASSIVPGTYNEQFF. Here the CDR3 DNA reads TGTGCCAGTAGTATAGTCCCGGGGACCTACAATGAGCAGTTCTTC.

In its sample, this clone was seen once. The chain employs TRBV18 and TRBJ2-1, with D possibly being TRBD1 (7 bases). V lost 2 bases and J 7 bases, leaving 12 bases between the germline ends. The CDR3 runs 14 residues. CDR1 and CDR2 from the germline V gene are KGHSH and LQKENI. CDR3 DNA sequence: TGTGCCAGCTCACCAGAGACAGGGAGGAATGAGCAGTTCTTC. This translates into CASSPETGRNEQFF.

V and J are TRBV13 and TRBJ2-3; a possible D gene is TRBD2 (6 bases). CDR1 and CDR2 (germline): PRHDT, FYEKMQ (reference sequence). V lost 5 bases and J lost 2, with 11 bases in between. The CDR3 contains 14 residues. In DNA form, the CDR3 reads TGTGCCAGCAGCCCGGGACTTCTCACAGATACGCAGTATTTT. As protein: CASSPGLLTDTQYF.

The genes are TRBV7-6 and TRBJ2-7; 8 positions agree with TRBD2. Germline loops: CDR1 SGHVS, CDR2 FNYEAQ. V shed 5 bases and J 3 bases; nucleotides not matched to a gene: 9. This CDR3 has 15 amino acids. The CDR3 loop is CASSIPGTSNYEQYF. The CDR3 nucleotides are TGTGCCAGCAGCATACCCGGGACTAGTAACTACGAGCAGTACTTC.

The chain couples TRBV19 to TRBJ1-1; possible D gene TRBD1, 5 bases. Trimming cost V 2 bases and J 6 bases, with 22 bases left between them. Per germline, CDR1 LNHDA and CDR2 SQIVND (reference sequence). The CDR3 has 17 residues. CDR3 residues: CASSITSGTWARAEAFF. CDR3 coding DNA: TGTGCCAGTAGTATAACCTCCGGGACCTGGGCGAGGGCTGAAGCTTTCTTT. The variable domain in full, with the rest retrieved from reference TRBV19 and TRBJ1-1, is DGGITQSPKYLFRKEGQNVTLSCEQNLNHDAMYWYRQDPGQGLRLIYYSQIVNDFQKGDIAEGYSVSREKKESFPLTVTSAQKNPTAFYLCASSITSGTWARAEAFFGQGTRLTVV.

V usage is TRBV5-1 and J usage is TRBJ2-7, with 7 bases matching TRBD1. V lost 9 bases, J lost 7 bases, and 13 bases stayed unmatched. Germline V CDR1 and CDR2: SGHRS, YFSETQ. CDR3 length: 13 residues. CDR3 in DNA: TGCGCCACCAGACCACAGGGGCCGGGGGAGCAGTACTTC. Its protein is CATRPQGPGEQYF.

V gene TRBV10-3 combines with J gene TRBJ2-3, with D unclear. Germline CDR1 ENHRY, CDR2 SYGVKD. With 0 bases removed from V and 2 bases from J, the gap between germline ends came to 6 bases. The CDR3 is made up of 14 amino acids. CDR3 protein: CAISESQNTDTQYF. The DNA of the CDR3 is TGTGCCATCAGTGAGTCGCAGAACACAGATACGCAGTATTTT.

The chain links TRBV9 to TRBJ1-6; possible D gene TRBD1, 6 bases. Germline V gives CDR1 SGDLS, CDR2 YYNGEE. The ends were cut back, 2 bases at V and 10 bases at J, with 13 bases in the middle. The CDR3 sequence is 14 residues long. CDR3 sequence reads: CASSVGALDSPLHF. For the CDR3, the DNA is TGTGCCAGCAGCGTGGGGGCGCTTGACTCACCCCTCCACTTT.

The chain combines TRBV7-2 with TRBJ2-7; TRBD2 might be the D (6 bases). Germline values: CDR1 SGHTA, CDR2 FQGNSA. The CDR3 is 13 amino acids. V was pared by 6 bases and J by 3 bases, with 12 bases between. This chain's CDR3 is CASRLRGDYEQYF. The CDR3 DNA is TGTGCCAGCAGACTGCGCGGGGACTACGAGCAGTACTTC.

The chain recombines TRBV5-1 with TRBJ2-2, with 8 positions matching TRBD2. Germline V gives CDR1 SGHRS, CDR2 YFSETQ. V shed 7 bases and J 5 bases; nucleotides not matched to a gene: 10. The CDR3 extends over 15 amino acids. CDR3 DNA: TGCGCCAGCGGGGAATGGACTAGCATAACCGGGGAGCTGTTTTTT. Encoded protein: CASGEWTSITGELFF.

In its sample, this clone was seen once. The chain has TRBV7-9 and TRBJ1-3; no reliable D call. Trimming left V 3 bases short and J 4 bases short, with 10 bases between. Looked up from germline, CDR1 is SEHNR and CDR2 is FQNEAQ (reference sequence). The length of the CDR3 is 14 residues. CDR3 loop: CASSLPSAGNTIYF. For the CDR3, the DNA is TGTGCCAGCAGCTTGCCTTCTGCCGGAAACACCATATATTTT.

The chain has TRBV7-9 and TRBJ1-4, with D unclear. Per germline, CDR1 SEHNR and CDR2 FQNEAQ (reference sequence). The CDR3 is 13 amino acids. Trimming stripped 5 bases from V and 8 bases from J, with 12 bases between. The CDR3 spells CASSADEVEKLFF. In nucleotides, the CDR3 is TGTGCCAGCAGCGCCGACGAGGTGGAAAAACTGTTTTTT.

This chain links TRBV5-6 with TRBJ1-5; maybe TRBD1 (5 bases). CDR1 and CDR2 (germline): SGHDT, YYEEEE. Trimming stripped 1 base from V and 4 bases from J, with 9 bases between. The CDR3 consists of 14 residues. CDR3 residues: CASSLWGGNQPQHF. The CDR3 bases are TGTGCCAGCAGCTTGTGGGGCGGTAATCAGCCCCAGCATTTT.

This clone is a singleton in its sample. The chain has TRBV2 and TRBJ1-2; 8 nucleotides align to TRBD1. After removal of 6 bases from V and 8 bases from J, the junction contained 8 bases not matched to a gene. Germline values: CDR1 SNHLY, CDR2 FYNNEI. The CDR3 sequence is 13 residues long. In nucleotides, the CDR3 is TGTGCCAGCAGGCCGGACAGGGAGGGCGGCTACACCTTC. Its translation is CASRPDREGGYTF. Supplemented by reference TRBV2 and TRBJ1-2, the full variable domain reads EPEVTQTPSHQVTQMGQEVILRCVPISNHLYFYWYRQILGQKVEFLVSFYNNEISEKSEIFDDQFSVERPDGSNFTLKIRSTKLEDSAMYFCASRPDREGGYTFGSGTRLTVV.

This chain connects TRBV2 to TRBJ2-6; the D is unclear. The CDR3 covers 15 residues. The germline gives CDR1 SNHLY, CDR2 FYNNEI. V was pared by 6 bases and J by 0 bases, with 9 bases between. CDR3 bases: TGTGCCAGCAGACCAACAGCCTCTGGGGCCAACGTCCTGACTTTC. Amino acid sequence: CASRPTASGANVLTF.

V is TRBV7-9 and J is TRBJ2-7; no clear D. This CDR3 region has 12 residues. With 0 bases removed from V and 6 bases from J, the gap between germline ends came to 6 bases. Per germline, CDR1 SEHNR and CDR2 FQNEAQ (reference sequence). CDR3 amino acids: CASSLAGLEQYF. Written as DNA, the CDR3 is TGTGCCAGCAGCTTAGCGGGTCTCGAGCAGTACTTC.

The chain couples TRBV29-1 to TRBJ1-2, with D maybe TRBD1 (6 bases). Germline V gene lookup returns CDR1 SQVTM and CDR2 ANQGSEA. The CDR3 loop spans 12 amino acids. Trimming cost V 6 bases and J 2 bases, with 10 bases left between them. CDR3 sequence reads: CSVRGDNYGYTF. CDR3 nucleotides: TGCAGCGTGAGGGGGGACAACTATGGCTACACCTTC. The whole variable domain, filled in from reference TRBV29-1 and TRBJ1-2, reads SAVISQKPSRDICQRGTSLTIQCQVDSQVTMMFWYRQQPGQSLTLIATANQGSEATYESGFVIDKFPISRPNLTFSTLTVSNMSPEDSSIYLCSVRGDNYGYTFGSGTRLTVV.

J is TRBJ1-6 and V is TRBV4-2; tentative D call: TRBD1 (6 bases). V lost 0 bases to trimming and J lost 9 bases, with 18 bases between them. The CDR3 length is 17 residues. Per germline, CDR1 LGHNA and CDR2 YNFKEQ. CDR3 sequence: CASSQDGRGREGSPLHF. The CDR3 DNA reads TGTGCCAGCAGCCAAGATGGCAGGGGTCGAGAGGGTTCACCCCTCCACTTT.

J is TRBJ1-1 and V is TRBV7-8, with 7 bases aligning to TRBD1. There are 14 residues in the CDR3. V shed 5 bases and J 4 bases; nucleotides not matched to a gene: 7. In germline, CDR1 is SGHVS, CDR2 FQNEAQ. The CDR3: CASSPQTGITEAFF. The CDR3 DNA is TGTGCCAGCAGCCCCCAGACAGGGATCACTGAAGCTTTCTTT.